Detailed here is one T cell receptor (beta chain). The target antigen is unknown. In the PCR, 60 Vbeta and 13 Jbeta primers were used. Here immunoSEQ multiplex PCR was the method, and the copy in TCRdb shows in-frame clones only, minus some. This table holds more than 150,000 clones, about 90% found once. These data come from a study of cytomegalovirus exposure and HLA in healthy donors. Study results and limitations: Reports credit the classifier with highly specific, highly sensitive diagnosis of cytomegalovirus status.

Trimming left V 0 bases short and J 0 bases short, with 3 bases between. Germline V gene lookup returns CDR1 SGHNT and CDR2 YYREEE (reference sequence). This CDR3 spans 14 amino acids. The sequence was collected from a girl under three years old in good health and CMV-seronegative. The specimen was PBMCs. The chain carries TRBV5-4 and TRBJ2-2; D unresolved. Here the CDR3 DNA reads TGTGCCAGCAGCTTGGTCTCGAACACCGGGGAGCTGTTTTTT. Protein sequence: CASSLVSNTGELFF.